This record covers a single TCR beta chain. This sample stems from a study of blood T cell repertoires in COVID-19. Study overall: Acute and convalescent COVID-19 samples came from the United States, Italy and Spain. In each case, the material was cDNA or gDNA derived from T cells, B-cell-depleted T cells, or PBMCs.

The V and J ends lost 0 bases and 6 bases respectively, with 11 bases between them. Looked up from germline, CDR1 is SGHRS and CDR2 is YFSETQ. The CDR3 length is 14 residues. In the authors' methods: Amplification of reference gene primers was used by the study to estimate nucleated cell counts. The method was immunoSEQ multiplex PCR; TCRdb's version includes in-frame clones alone and lacks a portion of them. From that table come the V and J calls and clone size; the DNA was used to work out D and trimming. Of some 15,000 clones listed, approximately 85% are singletons. The rearrangement joins TRBV5-1 to TRBJ2-3, with D perhaps TRBD1 (6 bases). The sequence came from a man between 70 and 80 years old in a cohort sampled during active COVID-19. Specimen: peripheral blood. The CDR3 is CASSLEKGVDTQYF. CDR3 nucleotide sequence: TGCGCCAGCAGCTTGGAGAAGGGGGTGGATACGCAGTATTTT.